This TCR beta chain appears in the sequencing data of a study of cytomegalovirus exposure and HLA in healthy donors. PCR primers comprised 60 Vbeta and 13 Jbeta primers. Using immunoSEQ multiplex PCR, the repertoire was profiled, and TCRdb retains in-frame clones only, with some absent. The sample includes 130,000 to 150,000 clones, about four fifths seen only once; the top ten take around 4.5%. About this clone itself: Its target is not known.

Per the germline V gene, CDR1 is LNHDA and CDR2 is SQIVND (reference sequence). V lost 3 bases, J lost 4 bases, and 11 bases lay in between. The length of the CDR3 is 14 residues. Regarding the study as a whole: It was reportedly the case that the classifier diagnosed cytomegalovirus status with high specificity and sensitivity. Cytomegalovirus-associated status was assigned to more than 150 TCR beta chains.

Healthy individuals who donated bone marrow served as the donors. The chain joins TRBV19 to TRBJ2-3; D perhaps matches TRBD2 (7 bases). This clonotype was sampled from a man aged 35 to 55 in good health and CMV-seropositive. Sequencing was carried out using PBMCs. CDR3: CASSIAGASDTQYF. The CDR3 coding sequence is TGTGCCAGTAGTATCGCGGGGGCTTCAGATACGCAGTATTTT.